These T cell receptor beta chains were read from a single sample in a study of blood T cells in healthy people across ages. TCRdb reprocessed the 5' RACE reads with MiXCR, giving one entry per CDR3 protein. Of about 780,000 distinct CDR3 sequences listed, about 26% are singletons. These data were also reused for a study on T cells of mothers and their children.

Sample: blood. The receptors shown here come from a boy between 10 and 17 years old in good health. CDR3s include the opening cysteine and the closing phenylalanine or tryptophan. D genes are given only for firm matches. Clone size, where shown, is once, few, many, or a class for clones that have expanded.

CDR3 protein: CASIGRGVYGYTF
CDR3 DNA: TGCGCCAGCATTGGCAGGGGTGTCTATGGCTACACCTTC
D gene: -
V gene: TRBV10-2
J gene: TRBJ1-2
clone size: -

CDR3 protein: CASSVGAGANVLTF
CDR3 DNA: TGTGCCAGCAGTGTAGGGGCTGGGGCCAACGTCCTGACTTTC
D gene: -
V gene: TRBV9
J gene: TRBJ2-6
clone size: many

CDR3 protein: CASSLGGDRETQYF
CDR3 DNA: TGTGCCAGCAGCTTAGGAGGGGATCGGGAGACCCAGTACTTC
D gene: -
V gene: TRBV7-2
J gene: TRBJ2-5
clone size: -

CDR3 protein: CASNQGGGTEAFF
CDR3 DNA: TGTGCCAGCAACCAAGGGGGAGGAACTGAAGCTTTCTTT
D gene: -
V gene: TRBV6-1
J gene: TRBJ1-1
clone size: few

CDR3 protein: CACSLAGGTYNEQFF
CDR3 DNA: TGTGCCTGCAGCCTAGCGGGGGGGACATACAATGAGCAGTTCTTC
D gene: TRBD2
V gene: TRBV7-9
J gene: TRBJ2-1
clone size: -

CDR3 protein: CATSRPGGRKETQYF
CDR3 DNA: TGTGCCACCAGCCGTCCAGGGGGCCGGAAAGAGACCCAGTACTTC
D gene: TRBD1
V gene: TRBV15
J gene: TRBJ2-5
clone size: -

CDR3 protein: CSARGRASGAEDTQYF
CDR3 DNA: TGCAGTGCTAGGGGTCGGGCTAGCGGGGCGGAAGATACGCAGTATTTT
D gene: TRBD2
V gene: TRBV20-1
J gene: TRBJ2-3
clone size: -

CDR3 protein: CASSLRRGNQPQHF
CDR3 DNA: TGTGCCAGCAGTTTAAGAAGAGGCAATCAGCCCCAGCATTTT
D gene: -
V gene: TRBV12-3/TRBV12-4
J gene: TRBJ1-5
clone size: -

CDR3 protein: CASRVSPDTQYF
CDR3 DNA: TGTGCCAGCAGAGTAAGCCCAGATACGCAGTATTTT
D gene: -
V gene: TRBV12-3/TRBV12-4
J gene: TRBJ2-3
clone size: -

CDR3 protein: CAISEGLGGTQYF
CDR3 DNA: TGTGCCATCAGTGAGGGACTGGGGGGGACCCAGTACTTC
D gene: -
V gene: TRBV10-3
J gene: TRBJ2-5
clone size: few

CDR3 protein: CAGSQRRSLEQYF
CDR3 DNA: TGTGCCGGCAGCCAACGTAGGTCCCTCGAGCAGTACTTC
D gene: -
V gene: TRBV14
J gene: TRBJ2-7
clone size: -

CDR3 protein: CASSAASGGSYNEQFF
CDR3 DNA: TGTGCCAGCAGCGCCGCTAGCGGGGGGTCCTACAATGAGCAGTTCTTC
D gene: TRBD2
V gene: TRBV9
J gene: TRBJ2-1
clone size: few

CDR3 protein: CSAPRTGTGVEKLFF
CDR3 DNA: TGCAGTGCTCCTCGAACCGGGACAGGGGTTGAAAAACTGTTTTTT
D gene: TRBD1
V gene: TRBV20-1
J gene: TRBJ1-4
clone size: few

CDR3 protein: CASSLRFVHWMSPTEQFF
CDR3 DNA: TGTGCCAGCAGCTTAAGGTTTGTTCATTGGATGAGTCCCACTGAGCAGTTCTTC
D gene: -
V gene: TRBV7-8
J gene: TRBJ2-1
clone size: -

CDR3 protein: CASSPPGSSYNEQFF
CDR3 DNA: TGTGCCAGCTCACCACCTGGGAGCTCCTACAATGAGCAGTTCTTC
D gene: -
V gene: TRBV18
J gene: TRBJ2-1
clone size: -

CDR3 protein: CSAYGLAGGEQFF
CDR3 DNA: TGCAGTGCTTACGGACTAGCGGGGGGTGAGCAGTTCTTC
D gene: TRBD2
V gene: TRBV20-1
J gene: TRBJ2-1
clone size: many

CDR3 protein: CASSTGTGIWGYTF
CDR3 DNA: TGTGCCAGCAGTACCGGGACAGGGATTTGGGGCTACACCTTC
D gene: TRBD1
V gene: TRBV6-5
J gene: TRBJ1-2
clone size: few

CDR3 protein: CASSVLGTGGEQFF
CDR3 DNA: TGTGCCAGCAGTGTCTTGGGGACAGGCGGTGAGCAGTTCTTC
D gene: TRBD1
V gene: TRBV6-5
J gene: TRBJ2-1
clone size: -

CDR3 protein: CASSESLMAETQYF
CDR3 DNA: TGCGCCAGCAGCGAGTCTCTAATGGCGGAGACCCAGTACTTC
D gene: -
V gene: TRBV7-3
J gene: TRBJ2-5
clone size: -

CDR3 protein: CASSFQRYPITSNTEELFF
CDR3 DNA: TGTGCCAGCAGTTTTCAGCGCTACCCCATCACCTCGAACACCGAGGAGCTGTTTTTT
D gene: -
V gene: TRBV27
J gene: TRBJ2-2
clone size: few

CDR3 protein: CSATSDRSLYEQYF
CDR3 DNA: TGCAGTGCTACTTCGGACAGGTCCCTCTACGAGCAGTACTTC
D gene: TRBD1
V gene: TRBV20-1
J gene: TRBJ2-7
clone size: few

CDR3 protein: CVSSGVGTSGDNEQFF
CDR3 DNA: TGCGTCAGCAGCGGGGTCGGGACTAGCGGGGACAATGAGCAGTTCTTC
D gene: TRBD2
V gene: TRBV5-1
J gene: TRBJ2-1
clone size: few

CDR3 protein: CASREGTGVYEQFF
CDR3 DNA: TGTGCCAGCAGGGAAGGGACAGGGGTGTATGAGCAGTTCTTC
D gene: TRBD1
V gene: TRBV7-3
J gene: TRBJ2-1
clone size: -

CDR3 protein: CASSLGPYQETQYF
CDR3 DNA: TGTGCCAGCAGCTTAGGTCCCTACCAAGAGACCCAGTACTTC
D gene: -
V gene: TRBV7-7
J gene: TRBJ2-5
clone size: -

CDR3 protein: CASSQTSGSFNEQFF
CDR3 DNA: TGTGCCAGCAGTCAGACTAGCGGGAGTTTCAATGAGCAGTTCTTC
D gene: TRBD2
V gene: TRBV27
J gene: TRBJ2-1
clone size: -

CDR3 protein: CASSESWGSNQPQHF
CDR3 DNA: TGTGCCAGCAGTGAATCCTGGGGAAGCAATCAGCCCCAGCATTTT
D gene: -
V gene: TRBV2
J gene: TRBJ1-5
clone size: few

CDR3 protein: CASSLYRAGGQETQYF
CDR3 DNA: TGTGCCAGCAGCTTATATAGAGCGGGGGGGCAAGAGACCCAGTACTTC
D gene: TRBD2
V gene: TRBV7-2
J gene: TRBJ2-5
clone size: few

CDR3 protein: CAISGRGDNTGELFF
CDR3 DNA: TGTGCCATCAGTGGGAGGGGGGACAACACCGGGGAGCTGTTTTTT
D gene: -
V gene: TRBV10-3
J gene: TRBJ2-2
clone size: -

CDR3 protein: CASRKTGGSYEQYF
CDR3 DNA: TGTGCCAGCAGAAAAACAGGGGGCTCCTACGAGCAGTACTTC
D gene: TRBD1
V gene: TRBV12-3/TRBV12-4
J gene: TRBJ2-7
clone size: -

CDR3 protein: CSASSGAGNTIYF
CDR3 DNA: TGCAGTGCTAGTTCGGGGGCTGGAAACACCATATATTTT
D gene: -
V gene: TRBV20-1
J gene: TRBJ1-3
clone size: few

CDR3 protein: CAIDGGEETQYF
CDR3 DNA: TGTGCCATAGATGGGGGGGAAGAGACCCAGTACTTC
D gene: TRBD2
V gene: TRBV10-3
J gene: TRBJ2-5
clone size: few

CDR3 protein: CASSLPGESQNIQYF
CDR3 DNA: TGTGCCAGCAGCTTACCGGGGGAATCCCAAAACATTCAGTACTTC
D gene: -
V gene: TRBV7-9
J gene: TRBJ2-4
clone size: -

CDR3 protein: CASSLKGTRSEKLFF
CDR3 DNA: TGCGCCAGCAGCTTGAAGGGGACGAGGTCTGAAAAACTGTTTTTT
D gene: -
V gene: TRBV5-1
J gene: TRBJ1-4
clone size: -

CDR3 protein: CASSLKGGWEQFF
CDR3 DNA: TGTGCCAGCAGTTTAAAGGGGGGATGGGAGCAGTTCTTC
D gene: -
V gene: TRBV12-3/TRBV12-4
J gene: TRBJ2-1
clone size: few

CDR3 protein: CASSFLNSRRNTGELFF
CDR3 DNA: TGTGCCAGCAGTTTTCTCAATAGCAGAAGGAACACCGGGGAGCTGTTTTTT
D gene: -
V gene: TRBV27
J gene: TRBJ2-2
clone size: once

CDR3 protein: CAGSVRTGGSGANVLTF
CDR3 DNA: TGTGCCGGCAGCGTTAGGACAGGGGGTTCTGGGGCCAACGTCCTGACTTTC
D gene: TRBD1
V gene: TRBV9
J gene: TRBJ2-6
clone size: few

CDR3 protein: CASSLSELDEQYF
CDR3 DNA: TGTGCCAGCAGCTTAAGCGAACTCGACGAGCAGTACTTC
D gene: -
V gene: TRBV11-3
J gene: TRBJ2-7
clone size: few

CDR3 protein: CASSQGPGGYCEQYF
CDR3 DNA: TGCGCCAGCAGCCAGGGGCCGGGGGGTTACTGCGAGCAGTACTTC
D gene: TRBD2
V gene: TRBV4-1
J gene: TRBJ2-7
clone size: -

CDR3 protein: CASSPRDAGELFF
CDR3 DNA: TGTGCCAGCTCACCGAGGGATGCCGGGGAGCTGTTTTTT
D gene: -
V gene: TRBV18
J gene: TRBJ2-2
clone size: -

CDR3 protein: CASSYPRRGGQETQYF
CDR3 DNA: TGTGCCAGCAGCTACCCCCGGCGGGGGGGACAAGAGACCCAGTACTTC
D gene: TRBD2
V gene: TRBV6-6
J gene: TRBJ2-5
clone size: -

CDR3 protein: CSARWTTDTQYF
CDR3 DNA: TGCAGTGCTAGGTGGACGACAGATACGCAGTATTTT
D gene: -
V gene: TRBV20-1
J gene: TRBJ2-3
clone size: few

CDR3 protein: CASSEDRSGANVLTF
CDR3 DNA: TGTGCCAGCAGCGAGGACAGATCCGGGGCCAACGTCCTGACTTTC
D gene: -
V gene: TRBV6-1
J gene: TRBJ2-6
clone size: -

CDR3 protein: CSVRKTGSEGGTQYF
CDR3 DNA: TGCAGCGTCCGAAAAACAGGGTCCGAGGGAGGTACGCAGTATTTT
D gene: -
V gene: TRBV29-1
J gene: TRBJ2-3
clone size: few

CDR3 protein: CSVLTGAGNQPQHF
CDR3 DNA: TGCAGCGTACTTACAGGGGCCGGCAATCAGCCCCAGCATTTT
D gene: TRBD1
V gene: TRBV29-1
J gene: TRBJ1-5
clone size: few

CDR3 protein: CASSLEQGVGYTF
CDR3 DNA: TGTGCCAGCAGTTTGGAACAGGGGGTAGGCTACACCTTC
D gene: TRBD1
V gene: TRBV6-6
J gene: TRBJ1-2
clone size: few

CDR3 protein: CASSIRGFSRAFF
CDR3 DNA: TGTGCCAGCAGCATCAGGGGATTCTCCCGAGCTTTCTTT
D gene: -
V gene: TRBV12-3/TRBV12-4
J gene: TRBJ1-1
clone size: -

CDR3 protein: CASSQGPGQNNERFF
CDR3 DNA: TGTGCCAGCAGCCAAGGCCCCGGACAGAACAATGAGCGTTTCTTC
D gene: -
V gene: TRBV14
J gene: TRBJ2-1
clone size: -

CDR3 protein: CSAREYRGGKETQYF
CDR3 DNA: TGCAGTGCTAGAGAGTACAGGGGGGGAAAAGAGACCCAGTACTTC
D gene: -
V gene: TRBV20-1
J gene: TRBJ2-5
clone size: -

CDR3 protein: CASSLAVGREETQYF
CDR3 DNA: TGTGCCAGCAGCTTGGCAGTCGGGCGGGAGGAGACCCAGTACTTC
D gene: TRBD2
V gene: TRBV5-5
J gene: TRBJ2-5
clone size: few

CDR3 protein: CASSPGGAGELFF
CDR3 DNA: TGTGCCAGCAGCCCAGGCGGGGCCGGGGAGCTGTTTTTT
D gene: -
V gene: TRBV2
J gene: TRBJ2-2
clone size: -

CDR3 protein: CASSQRDRGNEQFF
CDR3 DNA: TGTGCCAGCAGCCAGCGGGACAGGGGGAATGAGCAGTTCTTC
D gene: TRBD1
V gene: TRBV3-1
J gene: TRBJ2-1
clone size: -

CDR3 protein: CASSQTSGGPGAQYF
CDR3 DNA: TGTGCCAGCAGCCAAACTAGCGGGGGTCCTGGGGCCCAGTACTTC
D gene: TRBD2
V gene: TRBV3-1
J gene: TRBJ2-5
clone size: few